This TCR beta chain was identified during a study of T cell responses to AZD1222 COVID-19 vaccine. Study-wide points: Regions 160-218 and 743-854 dominated among vaccine-associated CD4 TCRs spanning spike. After the peak T cell response, and only then, were repertoires sampled. An increase in Spike-specific TCR breadth and depth was observed after two AZD1222 doses. Clonal diversity may have been underestimated in mostly white British donors.

Here immunoSEQ multiplex PCR was the method, and the copy in TCRdb shows in-frame clones only, minus some. Of some 120,000 clones listed, about 91% are singletons. To note about this clone: Its antigen is currently unknown.

This sample comprised peripheral blood, obtained on day 0 of AZD1222 vaccination. This receptor was identified in an adult in good health.

CDR3 in DNA: TGTGCCAGCAGCTTGTCTACATATGGGAACTACGAGCAGTACTTC. This gives the protein CASSLSTYGNYEQYF. V and J are TRBV5-6 and TRBJ2-7; D gene ambiguous. The CDR3 sequence is 15 residues long. Trimming cost V 1 base and J 3 bases, with 14 bases left between them. CDR1 and CDR2 from the germline V gene are SGHDT and YYEEEE.